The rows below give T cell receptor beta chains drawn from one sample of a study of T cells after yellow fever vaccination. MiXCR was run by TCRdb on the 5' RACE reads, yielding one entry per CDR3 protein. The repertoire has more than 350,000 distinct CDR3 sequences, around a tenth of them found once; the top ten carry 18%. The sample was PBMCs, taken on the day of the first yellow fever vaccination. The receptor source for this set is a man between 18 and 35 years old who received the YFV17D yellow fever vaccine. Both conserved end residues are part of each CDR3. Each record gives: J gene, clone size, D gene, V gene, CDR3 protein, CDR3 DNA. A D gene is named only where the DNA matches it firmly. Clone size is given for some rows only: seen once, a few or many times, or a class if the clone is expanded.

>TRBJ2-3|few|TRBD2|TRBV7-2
CASSLGPGGPKDTQYF
TGTGCCAGCAGCTTAGGCCCGGGGGGGCCTAAAGATACGCAGTATTTT
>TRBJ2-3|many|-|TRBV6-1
CASSERSGTQYF
TGTGCCAGCAGTGAAAGGTCAGGCACGCAGTATTTT
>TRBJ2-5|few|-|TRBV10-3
CAISESTKMTQETQYF
TGTGCCATCAGTGAGTCGACGAAGATGACCCAAGAGACCCAGTACTTC
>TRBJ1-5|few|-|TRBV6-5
CASSYKRGGSNQPQHF
TGTGCCAGCAGTTACAAGAGGGGCGGTAGCAATCAGCCCCAGCATTTT
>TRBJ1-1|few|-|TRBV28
CASSSRRWGEAFF
TGTGCCAGCAGTTCCAGGCGCTGGGGTGAAGCTTTCTTT
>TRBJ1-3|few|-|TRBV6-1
CASRDQTFGNTIYF
TGTGCCAGCAGGGATCAGACATTTGGAAACACCATATATTTT
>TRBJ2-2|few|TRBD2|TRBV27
CASSELWTSFTGELFF
TGTGCCAGCAGCGAACTATGGACTAGCTTTACCGGGGAGCTGTTTTTT
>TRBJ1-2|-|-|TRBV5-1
CASSLVFESPNEGYTF
TGCGCCAGCAGCTTGGTTTTTGAAAGCCCTAATGAGGGCTACACCTTC
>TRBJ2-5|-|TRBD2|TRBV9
CASSVNTGGRGETQYF
TGTGCCAGCAGCGTGAATACGGGGGGGCGAGGGGAGACCCAGTACTTC
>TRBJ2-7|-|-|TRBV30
CAWKVVVPWNPCEQYF
TGTGCCTGGAAGGTGGTCGTCCCCTGGAACCCTTGTGAGCAGTACTTC
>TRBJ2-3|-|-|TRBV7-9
CASSFRVGTDTQYF
TGTGCCAGCAGCTTCAGAGTGGGCACAGATACGCAGTATTTT
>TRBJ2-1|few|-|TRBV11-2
CASSARRGSHNEQFF
TGTGCCAGCAGCGCAAGACGGGGGAGCCACAATGAGCAGTTCTTC
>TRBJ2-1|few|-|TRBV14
CASSQRYSYNEQFF
TGTGCCAGCAGCCAACGCTACTCCTACAATGAGCAGTTCTTC
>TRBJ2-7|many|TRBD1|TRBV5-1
CASSSSPGQGSEQYF
TGCGCCAGCAGCTCGTCACCGGGACAGGGATCCGAGCAGTACTTC
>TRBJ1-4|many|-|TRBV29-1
CAGEKDEKLFF
TGCGCGGGGGAAAAAGATGAAAAACTGTTTTTT
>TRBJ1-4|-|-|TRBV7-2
CASTSDSLNEKLFF
TGTGCCAGCACCTCGGACAGCCTTAATGAAAAACTGTTTTTT
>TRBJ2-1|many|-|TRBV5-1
CASSFSLSSYNEQFF
TGCGCCAGCAGCTTTAGCCTGAGCTCCTACAATGAGCAGTTCTTC
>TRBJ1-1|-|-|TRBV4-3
CASSQGIDRPFTEAFF
TGCGCCAGCAGCCAGGGTATCGACAGGCCCTTCACTGAAGCTTTCTTT
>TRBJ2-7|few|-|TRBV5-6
CASSLVDSPYEQYF
TGTGCCAGCAGCTTGGTGGACAGCCCCTACGAGCAGTACTTC
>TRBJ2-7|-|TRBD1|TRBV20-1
CSGGQGNSYEQYF
TGCAGTGGGGGACAGGGTAATTCCTACGAGCAGTACTTC
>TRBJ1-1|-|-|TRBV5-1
CASSSDPFDTEAFF
TGCGCCAGCAGCTCCGACCCCTTCGACACTGAAGCTTTCTTT
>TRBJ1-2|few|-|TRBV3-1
CASSQGSPAIYGYTF
TGTGCCAGCAGCCAAGGATCCCCGGCCATCTATGGCTACACCTTC
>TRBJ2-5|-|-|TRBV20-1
CSARAVETQYF
TGCAGTGCCCGGGCGGTGGAGACCCAGTACTTC
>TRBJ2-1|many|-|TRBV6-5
CASSYSYEQFF
TGTGCCAGCAGTTACTCGTATGAGCAGTTCTTC
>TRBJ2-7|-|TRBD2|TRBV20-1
CSAGGTSGSYEQYF
TGCAGTGCGGGGGGGACTAGCGGCTCCTACGAGCAGTACTTC
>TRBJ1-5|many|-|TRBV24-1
CATAGDSNQPQHF
TGTGCCACCGCAGGGGATAGCAATCAGCCCCAGCATTTT
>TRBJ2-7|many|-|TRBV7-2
CASSLWGYEQYF
TGTGCCAGCAGCTTGTGGGGATACGAGCAGTACTTC
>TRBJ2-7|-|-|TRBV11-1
CASSSGLTYEQYF
TGTGCCAGCAGCTCGGGACTGACCTACGAGCAGTACTTC
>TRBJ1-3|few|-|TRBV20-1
CSARDYNSGNTIYF
TGCAGTGCTAGAGACTACAACTCTGGAAACACCATATATTTT
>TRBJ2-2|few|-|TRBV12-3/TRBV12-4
CASRRDTGELFF
TGTGCCAGCAGGAGAGATACCGGGGAGCTGTTTTTT
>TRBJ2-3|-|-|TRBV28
CASSFNQGTQYF
TGTGCCAGCAGTTTCAACCAGGGTACGCAGTATTTT
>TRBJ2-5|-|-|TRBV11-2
CASSFGGGPQETQYF
TGTGCCAGCAGCTTTGGCGGGGGCCCTCAAGAGACCCAGTACTTC
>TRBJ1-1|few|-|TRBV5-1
CASSETGTAFF
TGCGCCAGCAGCGAAACAGGGACAGCTTTCTTT
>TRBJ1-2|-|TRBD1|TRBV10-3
CAITPGQGNSANYGYTF
TGTGCCATCACACCCGGACAGGGGAACTCGGCTAACTATGGCTACACCTTC
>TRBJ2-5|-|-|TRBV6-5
CASSSWRGGETQYF
TGTGCCAGCAGTTCTTGGCGGGGTGGGGAGACCCAGTACTTC
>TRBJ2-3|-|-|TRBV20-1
CTAAGALTDTQYF
TGCACCGCTGCAGGGGCTCTCACAGATACGCAGTATTTT
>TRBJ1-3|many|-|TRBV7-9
CASSLSIQTNTIYF
TGTGCCAGCAGCTTATCGATACAGACAAACACCATATATTTT
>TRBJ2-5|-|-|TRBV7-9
CATKGETQYF
TGTGCCACAAAGGGAGAGACCCAGTACTTC
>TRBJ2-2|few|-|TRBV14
CASSPWTRGELFF
TGTGCCAGCAGCCCGTGGACACGCGGGGAGCTGTTTTTT
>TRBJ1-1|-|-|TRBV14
CASSQELVSFLGAGPKLNTEAFF
TGTGCCAGCAGCCAAGAATTGGTTTCTTTCTTAGGGGCAGGGCCTAAACTAAACACTGAAGCTTTCTTT
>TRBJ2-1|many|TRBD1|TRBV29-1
CSVGGTASSYNEQFF
TGCAGCGTTGGGGGGACAGCAAGCTCCTACAATGAGCAGTTCTTC
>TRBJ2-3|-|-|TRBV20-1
CSARGGRTDTQYF
TGCAGTGCTCGTGGTGGTCGCACAGATACGCAGTATTTT
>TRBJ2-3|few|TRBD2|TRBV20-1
CSARQAGAEDTQYF
TGCAGTGCTAGACAAGCGGGGGCTGAAGATACGCAGTATTTT
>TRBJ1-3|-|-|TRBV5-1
CASSADLSGNTIYF
TGCGCCAGCAGCGCCGATCTCTCTGGAAACACCATATATTTT
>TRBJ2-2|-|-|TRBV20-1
CSVQGGGELFF
TGCAGTGTTCAGGGCGGCGGGGAGCTGTTTTTT
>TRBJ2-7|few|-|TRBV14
CASSPQGREQYF
TGTGCCAGCAGCCCCCAGGGTCGCGAGCAGTACTTC
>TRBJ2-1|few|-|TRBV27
CASSPWDSRGQFF
TGTGCCAGCAGTCCGTGGGACTCGCGAGGGCAGTTCTTC
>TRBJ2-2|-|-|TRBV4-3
CASSRSGVPKNGELLF
TGCGCCAGCAGCCGGTCTGGGGTACCTAAAAACGGGGAGCTGCTTTTT
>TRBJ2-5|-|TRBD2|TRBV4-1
CASSQLAGNQETQYF
TGCGCCAGCAGCCAACTAGCGGGGAACCAAGAGACCCAGTACTTC
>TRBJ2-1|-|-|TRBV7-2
CASSFLTGYNEQFF
TGTGCCAGCAGCTTCCTCACCGGTTACAATGAGCAGTTCTTC
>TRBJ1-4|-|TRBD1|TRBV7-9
CASSPTQGAGTNEKLFF
TGTGCCAGCAGCCCTACTCAGGGGGCAGGGACTAATGAAAAACTGTTTTTT
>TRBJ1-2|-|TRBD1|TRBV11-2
CASSGGTGGNFYGYTF
TGTGCCAGCAGCGGCGGGACAGGGGGCAACTTCTATGGCTACACCTTC
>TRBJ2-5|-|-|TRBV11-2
CASTPRGQETQYF
TGTGCCAGCACCCCGCGAGGCCAAGAGACCCAGTACTTC
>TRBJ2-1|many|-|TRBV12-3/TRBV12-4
CASSLAFGGYNEQFF
TGTGCCAGCAGTTTAGCGTTCGGGGGCTACAATGAGCAGTTCTTC